This T cell receptor (beta chain) comes out of a study of cytomegalovirus exposure and HLA in healthy donors. Study-wide points: DRB1 showed the most TCR associations and HLA-C the fewest in a later analysis, as rates varied by HLA locus. Using a false discovery rate of 0.05, a later analysis showed that 15,000 to 20,000 TCR beta sequences were associated with HLA alleles. The authors later found HLA-associated TCR beta chains more clonally expanded than equally common others.

PCR employed 60 Vbeta and 13 Jbeta primers. Repertoires were generated with immunoSEQ multiplex PCR, while TCRdb's copy carries only in-frame clones and drops some. Its table records some 140,000 clones. V was pared by 5 bases and J by 0 bases, with 10 bases between. The CDR3 is 14 amino acids. Germline V gene data show CDR1 as SGHVS and CDR2 as FQNEAQ. As for this clone: The antigen is undetermined.

This sequence was found in a woman aged 40 to 50 in good health and CMV-seronegative. The sample was PBMCs. This chain uses TRBV7-8 with TRBJ1-2; the D is unclear. The CDR3 region is CASSPGESNYGYTF. CDR3 in DNA: TGTGCCAGCAGCCCCGGAGAATCTAACTATGGCTACACCTTC.